This passage covers 21 T cell receptor beta chains from one sample sequenced in a study of response to subunit inactivated influenza vaccine. TCRdb reanalysed the RT-PCR reads using MiXCR and keeps one entry per CDR3 protein. The table records hundreds of thousands of distinct CDR3 sequences, about 11% of them present only once. These data were also filed under a second study, of T cells expressing NK-cell markers. From that report: cDNA encoding TCR beta was synthesized via 5'RACE template switching incorporating UMIs.

The sample here was PBMCs from blood, taken on the day of vaccination. The receptors derive from a man in his fifties or sixties who received an inactivated influenza vaccine.

V and J are TRBV12-3 or TRBV12-4 and TRBJ1-3; no definite D call. The V gene lost 7 bases and the J gene lost 2 bases, with 15 bases spanning the gap. The CDR3 spans 15 residues. CDR3 amino acids: CASNKRPGAGNTIYF. As DNA, the CDR3 is TGTGCCAGCAATAAACGGCCTGGGGCTGGAAACACCATATATTTT.

V is TRBV5-6 and J is TRBJ2-1; D possibly corresponds to TRBD2 (6 bases). CDR3 length: 16 amino acids. V lost 1 base, J lost 3 bases, and 14 bases lay in between. CDR1 is SGHDT, CDR2 YYEEEE, per germline. The CDR3 here is CASSLFTGLLYNEQFF. CDR3 bases: TGTGCCAGCAGCTTGTTTACGGGACTCCTCTACAATGAGCAGTTCTTC.

CDR3 DNA: TGTGCCAGCAGACGAGGGTCTTCTAGCAATCAGCCCCAGCATTTT. Protein sequence: CASRRGSSSNQPQHF. The V gene is TRBV6-2 or TRBV6-3, the J gene TRBJ1-5; D unclear. The CDR3 is 15 amino acids. Germline V lookup: CDR1 MNHEY, CDR2 SVGEGT. Trimming removed 6 bases at V and 0 bases at J, with 12 bases between.

The chain uses TRBV9 and TRBJ2-3; D unresolved. Germline-derived CDR1 and CDR2 are SGDLS and YYNGEE. V lost 4 bases, J lost 7 bases, and 7 bases lay in between. The CDR3 is made up of 11 amino acids. The CDR3 DNA is TGTGCCAGCAGCTTTGGGTATACGCAGTATTTT. Amino acids: CASSFGYTQYF.

The rearrangement uses TRBV6-1 and TRBJ2-7; 7 nucleotides line up with TRBD2. V shed 5 bases and J 2 bases; nucleotides not matched to a gene: 6. The CDR3 contains 14 residues. Per the germline V gene, CDR1 is MNHNS and CDR2 is SASEGT. The CDR3 reads CASSPRAGTYEQYF. CDR3 DNA: TGTGCCAGCAGTCCCCGAGCGGGAACCTACGAGCAGTACTTC.

This clonotype was counted at least ten times. The rearrangement uses TRBV7-2 and TRBJ2-1; 7 positions match TRBD1. This CDR3 is 14 amino acids long. Germline CDR1 SGHTA, CDR2 FQGNSA. Germline trimming cut 5 bases from V and 4 bases from J; bases unmatched to any gene: 5. The CDR3 region is CASSRAQGYNEQFF. Here the CDR3 DNA reads TGTGCCAGCAGCCGAGCACAGGGGTACAATGAGCAGTTCTTC.

This clonotype was seen a few times. The chain links TRBV4-2 to TRBJ2-1; tentative D call: TRBD1 (5 bases). Trimming removed 1 base at V and 5 bases at J, with 12 bases between. Per germline, CDR1 LGHNA and CDR2 YNFKEQ. CDR3 size: 15 residues. This CDR3 is CASSQGGFLNNEQFF. CDR3 DNA sequence: TGTGCCAGCAGCCAAGGGGGCTTCCTTAACAATGAGCAGTTCTTC.

The count of this clonotype is one. It may be a read error: a sequence one base away is much more abundant. The gene calls are TRBV29-1 and TRBJ2-1; 9 bases fit TRBD1. Germline V gene lookup returns CDR1 SQVTM and CDR2 ANQGSEA. This CDR3 contains 12 residues. The DNA of the CDR3 is TGCAGGACCCGGACAGGGGTGGCTGAGCAGTTCTTC. Its protein product is CRTRTGVAEQFF.

This clonotype appeared many times. The chain uses TRBV11-2 and TRBJ1-6; D uncertain. Germline-derived CDR1 and CDR2 are SGHAT and FQNNGV. V was pared by 0 bases and J by 7 bases, with 10 bases between. The CDR3 runs 15 residues. The CDR3 here is CASSLDRWENSPLHF. CDR3 bases: TGTGCCAGCAGCTTAGATAGGTGGGAGAATTCACCCCTCCACTTT.

In this sample, this clonotype turned up a few times. V gene TRBV6-2 or TRBV6-3 combines with J gene TRBJ2-5, with 7 bases identical to TRBD1. CDR1 and CDR2 from the germline V gene are MNHEY and SVGEGT. V lost 4 bases and J lost 3; bases outside the gene matches: 8. CDR3 length: 15 residues. The DNA of the CDR3 is TGTGCCAGCAGTTCAGGGGGAAGGGCCGAAGAGACCCAGTACTTC. It is translated as CASSSGGRAEETQYF.

The CDR3 here is CASSLRTTLSQETQYF. CDR3 bases: TGTGCCAGCAGCCTACGGACTACCCTATCCCAAGAGACCCAGTACTTC. This chain links TRBV3-1 with TRBJ2-5; D possibly corresponds to TRBD2 (6 bases). There are 16 residues in the CDR3. Trimming shortened V by 4 bases and J by 1 base, and 16 bases separated the two germline ends. Germline lookup yields CDR1 LGHDT and CDR2 YNNKEL (reference sequence).

This clonotype was picked up a small number of times. The CDR3 is CSLKVRGDEQFF. For the CDR3, the DNA is TGCAGCCTTAAGGTGAGGGGCGATGAGCAGTTCTTC. The chain has TRBV29-1 and TRBJ2-1; D is possibly TRBD1 or TRBD2 (5 bases each). The ends were cut back, 8 bases at V and 8 bases at J, with 16 bases in the middle. Germline CDR1 reads SQVTM; CDR2 reads ANQGSEA. This CDR3 is 12 amino acids long.

This clonotype was counted a few times. The CDR3 is CSAGALGDSYNEQFF. In DNA form, the CDR3 reads TGCAGTGCTGGCGCTTTAGGGGACTCCTACAATGAGCAGTTCTTC. The J gene is TRBJ2-1, the V gene TRBV20-1, with D maybe TRBD1 (5 bases). Trimming removed 5 bases at V and 0 bases at J, with 14 bases between. The CDR3 is made up of 15 amino acids. In germline, CDR1 is DFQATT, CDR2 SNEGSKA (reference sequence).

The genes are TRBV12-3 or TRBV12-4 and TRBJ2-6, with 8 bases lining up with TRBD1. V was pared by 5 bases and J by 0 bases, with 6 bases of the junction left unmatched. CDR3 length: 17 amino acids. Written as DNA, the CDR3 is TGTGCCAGCAGTGGACCAGGGACAGGCTCTGGGGCCAACGTCCTGACTTTC. Amino acid sequence: CASSGPGTGSGANVLTF.

This clonotype has just a few counts. J is TRBJ1-4 and V is TRBV14; D is possibly TRBD1 (5 bases). This CDR3 contains 16 residues. CDR1 is SGHDN and CDR2 is FVKESK in the germline V gene. V lost 0 bases and J 1 base, leaving 9 bases between the germline ends. This CDR3 is CASSQDMRGTNEKLFF. The CDR3 DNA reads TGTGCCAGCAGCCAAGACATGAGGGGAACTAATGAAAAACTGTTTTTT.

This clonotype was detected only a few times. V gene TRBV5-5 combines with J gene TRBJ1-4; no clear D gene. Germline values: CDR1 SGHKS, CDR2 YYEKEE (reference sequence). V lost 4 bases, J lost 8 bases, and 21 bases lay in between. The CDR3 sequence is 16 residues long. The CDR3 protein is CASSLGLLNSGEKLFF. The CDR3 DNA follows: TGTGCCAGCAGCCTTGGATTACTGAATTCGGGGGAAAAACTGTTTTTT.

This clonotype was observed a few times. The CDR3 loop is CASSLDGLGHNEQFF. Here the CDR3 DNA reads TGTGCCAGCAGCTTAGACGGACTAGGGCACAATGAGCAGTTCTTC. The chain recombines TRBV7-9 with TRBJ2-1; TRBD2 agrees at 7 bases. J lost 5 bases, V lost 1 base, and 5 bases had no gene match. This CDR3 has 15 residues. CDR1 SEHNR and CDR2 FQNEAQ come from the germline V gene (reference sequence).

This clonotype was detected ten times or more. The chain carries TRBV12-3 or TRBV12-4 and TRBJ2-2; 8 nucleotides agree with TRBD1. CDR3 length equals 14 residues. Trimming took 8 bases from V and 5 from J; bases not matched to a gene: 7. CDR3 sequence (DNA): TGTGCCAGCCGACCGGGACAGGCAACCGGGGAGCTGTTTTTT. Amino acid sequence: CASRPGQATGELFF.

This clonotype was counted many times. The chain joins TRBV4-1 to TRBJ2-1; 14 positions match TRBD2. CDR3 length: 21 amino acids. The germline CDR1 and CDR2 sequences are MGHRA and YSYEKL. V shed 1 base, J shed 0 bases, and the junction held 11 bases outside the gene matches. As DNA, the CDR3 is TGCGCCAGCAGCCAAGTGTTAGCCGGACTAGCGGGGGGTAGCTCCTACAATGAGCAGTTCTTC. This gives the protein CASSQVLAGLAGGSSYNEQFF.

This clonotype was seen only a few times. V is TRBV6-5 and J is TRBJ1-5, with D unresolved. V lost 4 bases and J lost 2, with 15 bases in between. The CDR3 extends over 16 amino acids. Germline V lookup: CDR1 MNHEY, CDR2 SVGAGI. In DNA form, the CDR3 reads TGTGCCAGCAGTTCAAGCGGGGTTGGTGGCAATCAGCCCCAGCATTTT. As protein: CASSSSGVGGNQPQHF.

V and J are TRBV5-5 and TRBJ2-2; D is ambiguous. Trimming removed 2 bases at V and 4 bases at J, with 9 bases between. Per germline, CDR1 SGHKS and CDR2 YYEKEE (reference sequence). The CDR3 runs to 14 residues. CDR3 loop: CASSFISITGELFF. CDR3 DNA: TGTGCCAGCAGCTTTATCAGTATCACCGGGGAGCTGTTTTTT.